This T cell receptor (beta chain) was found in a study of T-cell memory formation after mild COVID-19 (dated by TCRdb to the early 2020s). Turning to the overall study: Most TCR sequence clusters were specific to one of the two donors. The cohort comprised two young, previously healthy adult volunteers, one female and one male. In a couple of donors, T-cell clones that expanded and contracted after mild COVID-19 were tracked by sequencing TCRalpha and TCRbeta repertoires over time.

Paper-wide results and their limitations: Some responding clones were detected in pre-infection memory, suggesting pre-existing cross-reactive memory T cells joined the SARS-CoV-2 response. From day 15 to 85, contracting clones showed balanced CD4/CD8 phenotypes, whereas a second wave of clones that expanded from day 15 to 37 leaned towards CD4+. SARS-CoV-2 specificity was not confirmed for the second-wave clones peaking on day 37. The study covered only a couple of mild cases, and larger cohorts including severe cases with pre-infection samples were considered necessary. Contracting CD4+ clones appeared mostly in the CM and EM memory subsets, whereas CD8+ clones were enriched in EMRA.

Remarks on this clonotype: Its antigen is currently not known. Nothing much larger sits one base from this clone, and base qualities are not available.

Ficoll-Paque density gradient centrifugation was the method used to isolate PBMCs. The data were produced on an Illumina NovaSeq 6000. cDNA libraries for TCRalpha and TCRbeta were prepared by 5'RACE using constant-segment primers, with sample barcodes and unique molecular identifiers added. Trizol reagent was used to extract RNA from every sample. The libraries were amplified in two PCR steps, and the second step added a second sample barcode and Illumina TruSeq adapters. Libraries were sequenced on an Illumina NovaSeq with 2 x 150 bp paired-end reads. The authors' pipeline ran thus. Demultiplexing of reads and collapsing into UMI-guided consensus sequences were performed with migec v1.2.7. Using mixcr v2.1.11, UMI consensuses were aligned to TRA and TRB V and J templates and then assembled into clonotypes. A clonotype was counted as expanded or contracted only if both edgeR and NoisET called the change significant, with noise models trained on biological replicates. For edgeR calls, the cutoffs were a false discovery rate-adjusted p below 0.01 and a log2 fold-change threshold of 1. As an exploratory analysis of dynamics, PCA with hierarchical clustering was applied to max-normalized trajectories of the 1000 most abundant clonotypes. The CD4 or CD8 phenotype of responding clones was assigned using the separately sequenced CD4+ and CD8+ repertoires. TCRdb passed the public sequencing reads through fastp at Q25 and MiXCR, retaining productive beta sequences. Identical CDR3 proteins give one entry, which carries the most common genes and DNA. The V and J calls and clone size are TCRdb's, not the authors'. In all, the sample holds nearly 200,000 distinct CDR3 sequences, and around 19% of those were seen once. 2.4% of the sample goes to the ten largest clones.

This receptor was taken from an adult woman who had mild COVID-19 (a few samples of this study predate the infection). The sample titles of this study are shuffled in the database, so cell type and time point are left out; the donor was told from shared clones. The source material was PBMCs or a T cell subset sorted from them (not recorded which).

Here the CDR3 is given as CASSVASGTQYF. The DNA sequence is TGTGCCAGCAGCGTAGCGAGCGGGACGCAGTATTTT. The V gene is TRBV9 and the J gene is TRBJ2-3, and perhaps TRBD2 as D gene, on 6 matching bases. The CDR3 numbers 12 residues from cysteine through phenylalanine. The entry retains the CDR3 DNA only, 36 bases that are in frame from base 1. At the junction V is shortened by 0 bases and J by 9 bases, with 8 bases in between. CDR1 is given as SGDLS and CDR2 as YYNGEE, both from the germline V gene.